The TCR beta chain described here comes from a study of T cells in Graves' hyperthyroidism and ophthalmopathy. General study results and limits: A model built on 13 V-J features separated ophthalmopathy from stable hyperthyroidism. Most thyroid clonotypes expanded above 0.001 appeared in blood too. The model anticipated ophthalmopathy a median approximately six months pre-onset.

This CDR3 is 15 amino acids long. V gave up 6 bases and J gave up 0 bases, with 15 bases separating them. Germline CDR1 reads SGHDT; CDR2 reads YYEEEE. Amplified regions were TCR beta CDR3 sequences from RNA transcripts. The TCR CDR3 was amplified in a first-round RT-PCR using the HTBI primer set. TCRdb called the multiplex PCR reads again in MiXCR, with one record for every CDR3 protein. The data contain 400,000 to 600,000 distinct CDR3 sequences, about 16% of them singletons. There are a few counts of this clonotype. Its antigen remains unidentified. This receptor was identified in a woman under 40 with Graves' ophthalmopathy. The material sequenced was blood. The gene calls are TRBV5-6 and TRBJ1-1, with D unresolved. The CDR3 sequence is CASTPAGPMNTEAFF. CDR3 nucleotides: TGTGCCAGCACCCCGGCGGGCCCTATGAACACTGAAGCTTTCTTT.